The rows below give T cell receptor beta chains drawn from one sample of a study of blood T cell repertoires in COVID-19. This table comes from immunoSEQ multiplex PCR, and its TCRdb copy is limited to in-frame clones, with some not included. The sample includes 120,000 to 150,000 clones, 75% to 85% of them seen just once. The specimen was peripheral blood. The receptors stem from a human donor with acute or convalescent COVID-19. The donor label of this sample is uncertain. Both conserved end residues are part of each CDR3. Fields, in order: D gene, J gene, V gene, CDR3 length, clone size, CDR3 DNA, CDR3 protein. D genes are given only for firm matches. Not every row has a clone size; where given, it reads once, few, many or a size class.

D: .
J: TRBJ1-5
V: TRBV5-5
length: 15
size: .
DNA: TGTGCCAGCAGCCCCGGACAAAGTAGCAATCAGCCCCAGCATTTT
CDR3: CASSPGQSSNQPQHF

D: TRBD1
J: TRBJ2-7
V: TRBV4-1
length: 14
size: .
DNA: TGCGCCAGCAGCCTACGGGACAGCACTGGCGAGCAGTACTTC
CDR3: CASSLRDSTGEQYF

D: .
J: TRBJ1-1
V: TRBV5-1
length: 13
size: .
DNA: TGCGCCAGCAGCGTCGCGGGAAACACTGAAGCTTTCTTT
CDR3: CASSVAGNTEAFF

D: TRBD1
J: TRBJ2-2
V: TRBV19
length: 15
size: .
DNA: TGTGCCAGTACCCCCCCGGGACAGACCACCGGGGAGCTGTTTTTT
CDR3: CASTPPGQTTGELFF

D: .
J: TRBJ1-6
V: TRBV19
length: 16
size: .
DNA: TGTGCCAGTAGTATAGATAGAAGCGGGTATAATTCACCCCTCCACTTT
CDR3: CASSIDRSGYNSPLHF

D: .
J: TRBJ2-5
V: TRBV5-1
length: 15
size: .
DNA: TGCGCCAGCAGCTTACAACCAGGGGTTCGGGAGACCCAGTACTTC
CDR3: CASSLQPGVRETQYF

D: .
J: TRBJ1-1
V: TRBV5-6
length: 14
size: .
DNA: TGTGCCAGCAGCCGCCCCGGGGGTGGCACTGAAGCTTTCTTT
CDR3: CASSRPGGGTEAFF

D: .
J: TRBJ1-5
V: TRBV6-5
length: 13
size: .
DNA: TGTGCCAGCAGTCGGGACACCCGGGAGCCCCAGCATTTT
CDR3: CASSRDTREPQHF

D: TRBD2
J: TRBJ2-3
V: TRBV30
length: 14
size: .
DNA: TGTGCCTGGAGTTCTAGCGGGGGCACAGATACGCAGTATTTT
CDR3: CAWSSSGGTDTQYF

D: .
J: TRBJ1-2
V: TRBV10-3
length: 12
size: once
DNA: TGTGCCATCAGTGGGGGGGGATATGGCTACACCTTC
CDR3: CAISGGGYGYTF

D: TRBD2
J: TRBJ2-3
V: TRBV7-9
length: 15
size: .
DNA: TGTGCCAGCACCCTCCACCGGGGGGGAATAGATACGCAGTATTTT
CDR3: CASTLHRGGIDTQYF

D: TRBD1
J: TRBJ1-2
V: TRBV24-1
length: 13
size: .
DNA: TGTGCCACCAGTGAGACAGGGCGGAGTGGCTACACCTTC
CDR3: CATSETGRSGYTF

D: TRBD2
J: TRBJ2-2
V: TRBV19
length: 16
size: .
DNA: TGTGCCAGTAGTAATAGCGGGGGGCCGAACACCGGGGAGCTGTTTTTT
CDR3: CASSNSGGPNTGELFF

D: .
J: TRBJ1-2
V: TRBV19
length: 12
size: .
DNA: TGTGCCAGTAGTCGGGTCAGCTATGGCTACACCTTC
CDR3: CASSRVSYGYTF

D: .
J: TRBJ1-4
V: TRBV4-1
length: 14
size: once
DNA: TGCGCCAGCAGCCAAGAGGAGGTTGGCGAAAAACTGTTTTTT
CDR3: CASSQEEVGEKLFF

D: TRBD1
J: TRBJ1-2
V: TRBV27
length: 17
size: .
DNA: TGTGCCAGCAGTTCCCGGACAGGGGGCTATTCCCTCTATGGCTACACCTTC
CDR3: CASSSRTGGYSLYGYTF

D: TRBD2
J: TRBJ2-1
V: TRBV9
length: 18
size: .
DNA: TGTGCCAGCAGCGTCTCGGGGGGGGCCGCTTCCCATCGGAGTGAGCAGTTCTTC
CDR3: CASSVSGGAASHRSEQFF

D: TRBD1
J: TRBJ1-2
V: TRBV19
length: 14
size: .
DNA: TGTGCCAGTAGTAGCAGGGGGCAGGGATATGGCTACACCTTC
CDR3: CASSSRGQGYGYTF

D: .
J: TRBJ2-1
V: TRBV19
length: 15
size: .
DNA: TGTGCCAGTAGTATAATCCGGGTTGCCTACAATGAGCAGTTCTTC
CDR3: CASSIIRVAYNEQFF

D: .
J: TRBJ1-1
V: TRBV30
length: 13
size: once
DNA: TGTGCCTGGAGTGTTGGGAGAAACACTGAAGCTTTCTTT
CDR3: CAWSVGRNTEAFF

D: .
J: TRBJ1-2
V: TRBV21-1
length: 15
size: .
DNA: TGTGCCAGCAGCACGAGGACAGGGGAGGACTATGGCTACACCTTC
CDR3: CASSTRTGEDYGYTF

D: TRBD1
J: TRBJ1-1
V: TRBV15
length: 16
size: .
DNA: TGTGCCACCAGCAGAGGGGACAGGACCAAACCTAGGGGAGCTTTCTTT
CDR3: CATSRGDRTKPRGAFF

D: TRBD1
J: TRBJ1-1
V: TRBV7-9
length: 14
size: .
DNA: TGTGCCAGCAGCTTAAACAGGGGGTGGACTGAAGCTTTCTTT
CDR3: CASSLNRGWTEAFF

D: .
J: TRBJ1-4
V: TRBV27
length: 14
size: .
DNA: TGTGCCAGCAGTTTGGTTAGGAGTAATGAAAAACTGTTTTTT
CDR3: CASSLVRSNEKLFF

D: .
J: TRBJ1-6
V: TRBV3-1/TRBV3-2
length: 14
size: few
DNA: TGTGCCAGCAGCCACGGGGGATATAATTCACCCCTCCACTTT
CDR3: CASSHGGYNSPLHF

D: .
J: TRBJ1-4
V: TRBV12-3/TRBV12-4
length: 13
size: .
DNA: TGTGCCAGCAGTTGGAGCGGTAGGGAAAAACTGTTTTTT
CDR3: CASSWSGREKLFF

D: .
J: TRBJ1-1
V: TRBV10-2
length: 12
size: .
DNA: TGCGCCAGCAGTGAGGGGGACTTTGAAGCTTTCTTT
CDR3: CASSEGDFEAFF

D: .
J: TRBJ1-1
V: TRBV6-5
length: 12
size: .
DNA: TGTGCCAGCTTCGAGGATAGCGTAAGCGCTTTCTTT
CDR3: CASFEDSVSAFF

D: TRBD2
J: TRBJ2-3
V: TRBV4-1
length: 16
size: .
DNA: TGCGCCAGCAGCGCGTGGACTAGCGGGGAGACAGATACGCAGTATTTT
CDR3: CASSAWTSGETDTQYF

D: .
J: TRBJ1-2
V: TRBV24-1
length: 15
size: once
DNA: TGTGCCACCAGTGATAATGTAAGAGGGAAAGGCGGCTACACCTTC
CDR3: CATSDNVRGKGGYTF

D: TRBD1
J: TRBJ1-5
V: TRBV24-1
length: 16
size: .
DNA: TGTGCCACCAGTGATCACGGGACAGGGGTTAATCAGCCCCAGCATTTT
CDR3: CATSDHGTGVNQPQHF

D: TRBD1
J: TRBJ1-2
V: TRBV2
length: 14
size: .
DNA: TGTGCCAGCACCTCACAGGGGGCCTCTACGGGCTACACCTTC
CDR3: CASTSQGASTGYTF

D: .
J: TRBJ2-1
V: TRBV27
length: 16
size: once
DNA: TGTGCCAGCAGTCTACAGGACAGGGGCGGGGGGAATGAGCAGTTCTTC
CDR3: CASSLQDRGGGNEQFF

D: .
J: TRBJ1-1
V: TRBV6-5
length: 14
size: .
DNA: TGTGCCAGCTTAGGGAGGGAGGGGAACACTGAAGCTTTCTTT
CDR3: CASLGREGNTEAFF

D: .
J: TRBJ1-5
V: TRBV27
length: 14
size: few
DNA: TGTGCCAGCAGGCCCACCGGTAGCAATCAGCCCCAGCATTTT
CDR3: CASRPTGSNQPQHF

D: .
J: TRBJ1-4
V: TRBV7-3
length: 13
size: .
DNA: TGTGCCAGCAGCCCCCGCCGTGGCGAAAAACTGTTTTTT
CDR3: CASSPRRGEKLFF

D: .
J: TRBJ1-2
V: TRBV15
length: 15
size: .
DNA: TGTGCCACCAGCAGAGATCTGGGAGACTTCTATGGCTACACCTTC
CDR3: CATSRDLGDFYGYTF

D: TRBD1
J: TRBJ2-7
V: TRBV18
length: 13
size: .
DNA: TGTGCCAGCTCACCTACGGGGACAGCCGAGCAGTACTTC
CDR3: CASSPTGTAEQYF

D: .
J: TRBJ1-2
V: TRBV5-1
length: 12
size: .
DNA: TGCGCCAGCAGCTTGGACAGGGTCGGCTACACCTTC
CDR3: CASSLDRVGYTF

D: .
J: TRBJ2-7
V: TRBV30
length: 12
size: .
DNA: TGTGCCTGGAGTCATACCTACTACGAGCAGTACTTC
CDR3: CAWSHTYYEQYF

D: .
J: TRBJ1-1
V: TRBV4-1
length: 15
size: .
DNA: TGCGCCAGCAGCCAAGTGCCGGGGGGGAACACTGAAGCTTTCTTT
CDR3: CASSQVPGGNTEAFF

D: TRBD1
J: TRBJ2-3
V: TRBV24-1
length: 18
size: .
DNA: TGTGCCACCAGTGAAGAACAACCGGGACAGCCAGGCACAGATACGCAGTATTTT
CDR3: CATSEEQPGQPGTDTQYF

D: TRBD1
J: TRBJ2-3
V: TRBV2
length: 14
size: .
DNA: TGTGCCAGCAGTGTATGGGACAGGGGGGATACGCAGTATTTT
CDR3: CASSVWDRGDTQYF

D: .
J: TRBJ1-6
V: TRBV10-3
length: 13
size: .
DNA: TGTGCCATTAGCCGGGAAGATAATTCACCCCTCCACTTT
CDR3: CAISREDNSPLHF

D: TRBD1
J: TRBJ1-4
V: TRBV2
length: 13
size: .
DNA: TGTGCCAGACAGGGGGCAACTAATGAAAAACTGTTTTTT
CDR3: CARQGATNEKLFF